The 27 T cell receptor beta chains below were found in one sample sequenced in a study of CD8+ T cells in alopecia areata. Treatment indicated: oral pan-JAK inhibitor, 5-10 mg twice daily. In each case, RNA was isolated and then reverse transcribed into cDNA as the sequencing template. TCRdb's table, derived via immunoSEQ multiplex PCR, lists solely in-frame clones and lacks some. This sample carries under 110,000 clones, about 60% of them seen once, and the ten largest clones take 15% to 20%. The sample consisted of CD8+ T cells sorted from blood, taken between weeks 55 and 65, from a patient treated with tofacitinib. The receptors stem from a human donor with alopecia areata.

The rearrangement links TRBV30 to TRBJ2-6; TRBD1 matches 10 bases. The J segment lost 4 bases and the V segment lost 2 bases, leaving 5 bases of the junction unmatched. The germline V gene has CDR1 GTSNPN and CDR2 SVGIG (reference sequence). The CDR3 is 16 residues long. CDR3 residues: CAWSRDRGTGANVLTF. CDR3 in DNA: TGTGCCTGGAGTCGGGACAGGGGAACCGGGGCCAACGTCCTGACTTTC.

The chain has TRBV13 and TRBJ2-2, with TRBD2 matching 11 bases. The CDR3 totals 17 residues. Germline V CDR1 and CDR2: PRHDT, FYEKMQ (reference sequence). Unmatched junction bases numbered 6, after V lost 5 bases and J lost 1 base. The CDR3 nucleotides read TGTGCCAGCAGCCCCACCGGACTAGCGGGGAACACCGGGGAGCTGTTTTTT. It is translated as CASSPTGLAGNTGELFF.

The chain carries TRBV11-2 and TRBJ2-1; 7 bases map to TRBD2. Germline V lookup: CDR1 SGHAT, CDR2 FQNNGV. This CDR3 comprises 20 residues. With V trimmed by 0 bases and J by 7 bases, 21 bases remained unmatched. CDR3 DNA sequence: TGTGCCAGCAGCTTAGATCGGGGGGACTCAGTGGTTAAGGGGCGAAATGAGCAGTTCTTC. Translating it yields CASSLDRGDSVVKGRNEQFF.

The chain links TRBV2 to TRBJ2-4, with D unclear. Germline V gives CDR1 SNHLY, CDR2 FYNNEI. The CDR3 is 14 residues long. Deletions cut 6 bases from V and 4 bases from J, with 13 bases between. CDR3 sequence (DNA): TGTGCCAGCAGGTTTTGGGGTGCTAAAAACATTCAGTACTTC. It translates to CASRFWGAKNIQYF.

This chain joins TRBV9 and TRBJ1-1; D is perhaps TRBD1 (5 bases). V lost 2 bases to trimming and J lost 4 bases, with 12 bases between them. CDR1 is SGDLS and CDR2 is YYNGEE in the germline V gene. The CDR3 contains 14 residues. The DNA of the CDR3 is TGTGCCAGCAGCGTTGGTCTCGGGACCACTGAAGCTTTCTTT. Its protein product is CASSVGLGTTEAFF. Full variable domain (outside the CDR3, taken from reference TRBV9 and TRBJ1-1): DSGVTQTPKHLITATGQRVTLRCSPRSGDLSVYWYQQSLDQGLQFLIQYYNGEERAKGNILERFSAQQFPDLHSELNLSSLELGDSALYFCASSVGLGTTEAFFGQGTRLTVV.

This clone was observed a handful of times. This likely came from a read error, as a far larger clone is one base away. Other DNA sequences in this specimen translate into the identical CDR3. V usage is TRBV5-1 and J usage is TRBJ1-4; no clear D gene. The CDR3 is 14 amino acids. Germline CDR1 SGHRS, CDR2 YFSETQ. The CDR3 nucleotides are TGTGCCAGCAGCTTGATCGCAACTAATGAAAAACTGTTTTTT. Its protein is CASSLIATNEKLFF.

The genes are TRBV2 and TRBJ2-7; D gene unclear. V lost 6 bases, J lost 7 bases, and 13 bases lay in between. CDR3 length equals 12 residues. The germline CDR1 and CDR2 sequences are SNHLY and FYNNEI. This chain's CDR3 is CASRGKVGEQYF. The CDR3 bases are TGTGCCAGCAGGGGCAAGGTAGGGGAGCAGTACTTC. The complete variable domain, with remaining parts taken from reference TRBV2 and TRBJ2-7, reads EPEVTQTPSHQVTQMGQEVILRCVPISNHLYFYWYRQILGQKVEFLVSFYNNEISEKSEIFDDQFSVERPDGSNFTLKIRSTKLEDSAMYFCASRGKVGEQYFGPGTRLTVT.

The CDR3 protein is CSVEGEVSGANVLTF. For the CDR3, the DNA is TGCAGCGTTGAAGGGGAAGTCTCTGGGGCCAACGTCCTGACTTTC. This chain links TRBV29-1 with TRBJ2-6, with no clear D. The length of the CDR3 is 15 residues. The V gene's germline CDR1 is SQVTM and CDR2 ANQGSEA. The ends were cut back, 1 base at V and 0 bases at J, with 7 bases in the middle.

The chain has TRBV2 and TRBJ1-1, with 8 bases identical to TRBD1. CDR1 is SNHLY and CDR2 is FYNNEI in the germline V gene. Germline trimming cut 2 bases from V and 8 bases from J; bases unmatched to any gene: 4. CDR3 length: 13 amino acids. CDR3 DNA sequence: TGTGCCAGCAGTGAAAGCAGGACAGGGGAAGCTTTCTTT. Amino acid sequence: CASSESRTGEAFF. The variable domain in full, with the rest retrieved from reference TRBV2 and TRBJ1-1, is EPEVTQTPSHQVTQMGQEVILRCVPISNHLYFYWYRQILGQKVEFLVSFYNNEISEKSEIFDDQFSVERPDGSNFTLKIRSTKLEDSAMYFCASSESRTGEAFFGQGTRLTVV.

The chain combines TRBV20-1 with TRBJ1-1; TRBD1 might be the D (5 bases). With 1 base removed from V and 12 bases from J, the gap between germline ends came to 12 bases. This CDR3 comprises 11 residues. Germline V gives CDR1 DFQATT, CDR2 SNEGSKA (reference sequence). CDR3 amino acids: CSARVGGWPFF. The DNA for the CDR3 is TGCAGTGCTAGAGTTGGGGGTTGGCCTTTCTTT.

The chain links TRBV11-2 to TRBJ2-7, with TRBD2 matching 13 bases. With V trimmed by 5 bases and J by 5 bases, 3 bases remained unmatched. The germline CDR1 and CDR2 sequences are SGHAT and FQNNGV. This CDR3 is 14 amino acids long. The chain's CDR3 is CASSQGTSGDEQYF. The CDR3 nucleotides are TGTGCCAGCAGCCAAGGGACTAGCGGGGACGAGCAGTACTTC. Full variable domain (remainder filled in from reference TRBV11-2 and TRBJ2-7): EAGVAQSPRYKIIEKRQSVAFWCNPISGHATLYWYQQILGQGPKLLIQFQNNGVVDDSQLPKDRFSAERLKGVDSTLKIQPAKLEDSAVYLCASSQGTSGDEQYFGPGTRLTVT.

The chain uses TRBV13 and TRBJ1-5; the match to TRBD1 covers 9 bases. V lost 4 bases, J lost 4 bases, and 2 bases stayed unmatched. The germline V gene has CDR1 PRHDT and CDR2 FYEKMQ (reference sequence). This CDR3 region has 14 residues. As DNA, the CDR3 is TGTGCCAGCAGCTCAGGGACAGGGAATCAGCCCCAGCATTTT. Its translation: CASSSGTGNQPQHF.

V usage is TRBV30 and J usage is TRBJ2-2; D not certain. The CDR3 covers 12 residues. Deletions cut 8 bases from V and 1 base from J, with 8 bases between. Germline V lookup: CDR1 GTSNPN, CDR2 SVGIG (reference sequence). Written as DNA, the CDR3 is TGTGCCCTGGACGGGAACACCGGGGAGCTGTTTTTT. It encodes CALDGNTGELFF.

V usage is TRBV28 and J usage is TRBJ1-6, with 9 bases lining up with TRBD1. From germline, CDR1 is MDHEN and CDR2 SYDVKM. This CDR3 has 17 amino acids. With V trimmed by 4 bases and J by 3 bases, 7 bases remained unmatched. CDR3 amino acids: CASSSVTGGIYNSPLHF. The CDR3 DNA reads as TGTGCCAGCAGTTCCGTGACAGGGGGGATCTATAATTCACCCCTCCACTTT. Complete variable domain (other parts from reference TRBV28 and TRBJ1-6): DVKVTQSSRYLVKRTGEKVFLECVQDMDHENMFWYRQDPGLGLRLIYFSYDVKMKEKGDIPEGYSVSREKKERFSLILESASTNQTSMYLCASSSVTGGIYNSPLHFGNGTRLTVT.

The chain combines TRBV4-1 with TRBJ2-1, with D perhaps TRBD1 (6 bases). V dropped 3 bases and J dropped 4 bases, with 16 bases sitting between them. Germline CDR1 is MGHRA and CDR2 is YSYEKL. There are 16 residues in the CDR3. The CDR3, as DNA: TGCGCCAGCAGCCAGACCACAGGGTTTGGTTACAATGAGCAGTTCTTC. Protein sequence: CASSQTTGFGYNEQFF.

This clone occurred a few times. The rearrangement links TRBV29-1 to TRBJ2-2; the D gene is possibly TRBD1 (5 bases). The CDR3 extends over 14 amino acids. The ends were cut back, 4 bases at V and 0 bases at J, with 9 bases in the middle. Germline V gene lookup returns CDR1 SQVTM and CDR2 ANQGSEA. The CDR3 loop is CSVVWTTNTGELFF. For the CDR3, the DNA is TGCAGCGTTGTTTGGACAACGAACACCGGGGAGCTGTTTTTT.

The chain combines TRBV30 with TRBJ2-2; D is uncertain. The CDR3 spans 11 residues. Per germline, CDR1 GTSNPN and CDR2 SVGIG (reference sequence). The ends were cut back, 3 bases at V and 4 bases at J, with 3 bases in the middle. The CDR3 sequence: CAWRPTGELFF. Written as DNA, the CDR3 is TGTGCCTGGAGACCCACCGGGGAGCTGTTTTTT.

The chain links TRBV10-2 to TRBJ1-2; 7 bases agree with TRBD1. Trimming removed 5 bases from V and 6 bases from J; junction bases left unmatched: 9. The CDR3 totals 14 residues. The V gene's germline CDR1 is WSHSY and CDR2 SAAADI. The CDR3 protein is CASSFLQGGDGYTF. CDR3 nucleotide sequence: TGCGCCAGCAGTTTTCTCCAGGGGGGGGATGGCTACACCTTC.

For the CDR3, the DNA is TGTGCCAGCAGCTTAACCGGGACAGGGGTCTACGAGCAGTACTTC. Residues: CASSLTGTGVYEQYF. The chain combines TRBV13 with TRBJ2-7; 10 nucleotides agree with TRBD1. The CDR3 length is 15 residues. Per germline, CDR1 PRHDT and CDR2 FYEKMQ (reference sequence). Losses at the gene ends were 2 bases for V and 3 bases for J; bases not matched to a gene: 4.

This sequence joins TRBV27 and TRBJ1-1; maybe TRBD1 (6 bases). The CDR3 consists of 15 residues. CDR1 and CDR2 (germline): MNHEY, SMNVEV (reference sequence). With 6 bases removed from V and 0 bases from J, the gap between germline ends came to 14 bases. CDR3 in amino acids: CASSLTGHMNTEAFF. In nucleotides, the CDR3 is TGTGCCAGCAGCCTAACAGGGCACATGAACACTGAAGCTTTCTTT.

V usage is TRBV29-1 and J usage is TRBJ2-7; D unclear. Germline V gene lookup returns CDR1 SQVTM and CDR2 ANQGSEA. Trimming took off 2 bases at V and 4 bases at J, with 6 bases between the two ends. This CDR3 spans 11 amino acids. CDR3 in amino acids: CSVESLYEQYF. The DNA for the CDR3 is TGCAGCGTTGAAAGTCTGTACGAGCAGTACTTC.

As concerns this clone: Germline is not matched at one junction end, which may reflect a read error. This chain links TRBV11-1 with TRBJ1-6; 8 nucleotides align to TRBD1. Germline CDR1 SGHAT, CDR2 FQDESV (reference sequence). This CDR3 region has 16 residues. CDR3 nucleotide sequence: TGTGCCAGCACCTTAGACAGGGGCGAGATCGTTTCACCCCTCCACTTT. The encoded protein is CASTLDRGEIVSPLHF.

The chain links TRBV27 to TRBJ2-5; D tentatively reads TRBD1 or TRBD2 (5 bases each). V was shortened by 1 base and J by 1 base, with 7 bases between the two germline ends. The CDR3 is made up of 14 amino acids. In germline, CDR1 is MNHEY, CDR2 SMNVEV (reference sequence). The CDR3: CASSLWGPQETQYF. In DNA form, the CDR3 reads TGTGCCAGCAGTTTATGGGGACCCCAAGAGACCCAGTACTTC.

The CDR3 nucleotides are TGTGCCAGCAGCTCCACTGCCGGGACACATAACACTGAAGCTTTCTTT. The encoded protein is CASSSTAGTHNTEAFF. The rearrangement links TRBV11-1 to TRBJ1-1, with D tentatively TRBD1 (6 bases). V gave up 4 bases and J gave up 2 bases, with 17 bases separating them. The CDR3 runs 16 residues. Germline lookup yields CDR1 SGHAT and CDR2 FQDESV (reference sequence).

For the CDR3, the DNA is TGCGCCAGCAGTGAGGTCCTTGGGAGTCACACCGGGGAGCTGTTTTTT. It yields the protein CASSEVLGSHTGELFF. The chain joins TRBV10-2 to TRBJ2-2; TRBD2 is a possible D gene (5 bases). The ends were cut back, 2 bases at V and 3 bases at J, with 13 bases in the middle. The CDR3 covers 16 residues. CDR1 WSHSY and CDR2 SAAADI come from the germline V gene.

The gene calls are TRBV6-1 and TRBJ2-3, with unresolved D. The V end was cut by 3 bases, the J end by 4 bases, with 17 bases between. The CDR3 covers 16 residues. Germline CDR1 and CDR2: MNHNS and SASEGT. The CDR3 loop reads CASSDPHGPRPDTQYF. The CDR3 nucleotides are TGTGCCAGCAGTGATCCGCATGGGCCGAGACCAGATACGCAGTATTTT.

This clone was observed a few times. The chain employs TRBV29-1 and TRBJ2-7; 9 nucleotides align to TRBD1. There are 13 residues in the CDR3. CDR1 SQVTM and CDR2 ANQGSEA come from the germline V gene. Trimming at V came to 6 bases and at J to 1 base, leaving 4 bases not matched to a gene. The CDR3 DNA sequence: TGCAGCGTCGGGACAGGGAGGTCCTACGAGCAGTACTTC. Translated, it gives CSVGTGRSYEQYF.